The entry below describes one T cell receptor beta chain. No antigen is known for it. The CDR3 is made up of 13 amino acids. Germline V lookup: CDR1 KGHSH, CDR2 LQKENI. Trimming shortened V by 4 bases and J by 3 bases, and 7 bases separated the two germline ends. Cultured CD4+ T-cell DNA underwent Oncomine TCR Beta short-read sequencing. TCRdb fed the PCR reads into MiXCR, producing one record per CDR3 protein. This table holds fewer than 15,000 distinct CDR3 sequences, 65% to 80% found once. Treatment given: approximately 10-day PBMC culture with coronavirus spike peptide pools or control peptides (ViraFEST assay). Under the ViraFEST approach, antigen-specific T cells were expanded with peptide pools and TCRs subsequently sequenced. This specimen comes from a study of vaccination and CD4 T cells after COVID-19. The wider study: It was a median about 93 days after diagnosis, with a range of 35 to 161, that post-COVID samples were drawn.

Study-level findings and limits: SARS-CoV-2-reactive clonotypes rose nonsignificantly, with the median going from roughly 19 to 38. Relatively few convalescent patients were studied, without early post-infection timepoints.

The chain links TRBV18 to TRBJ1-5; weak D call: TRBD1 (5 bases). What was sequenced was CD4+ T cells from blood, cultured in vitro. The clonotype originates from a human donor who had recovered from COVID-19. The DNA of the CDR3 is TGTGCCAGCTCACGACAGTTCAATCAGCCCCAGCATTTT. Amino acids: CASSRQFNQPQHF.